What follows are 18 T cell receptor beta chains derived from one specimen sequenced in a study of response to subunit inactivated influenza vaccine. TCRdb re-analysed the RT-PCR reads in MiXCR, keeping a single row per CDR3 protein. The profile covers some 640,000 distinct CDR3 sequences, with more than 11% appearing a single time and 6% to 8% taken by the ten largest. The sample in question was PBMCs from blood, obtained around 14 days before vaccination. These receptors all come from a man in his forties or fifties who received an inactivated influenza vaccine.

CDR3 amino acids: CASSYRGGSDTQYF. For the CDR3, the DNA is TGTGCCAGCAGTTATAGGGGAGGCTCGGATACGCAGTATTTT. The J gene is TRBJ2-3, the V gene TRBV6-2 or TRBV6-3, with TRBD2 as a possible D gene (6 bases). The germline V gene has CDR1 MNHEY and CDR2 SVGEGT. Trimming removed 3 bases at V and 6 bases at J, with 13 bases between. This CDR3 has 14 amino acids.

This clonotype was counted only a few times. This chain's CDR3 is CASSLLGWGTEAFF. In DNA, the CDR3 is TGTGCCAGCAGCTTATTGGGTTGGGGCACTGAAGCTTTCTTT. The chain employs TRBV7-2 and TRBJ1-1, with D unclear. Germline-derived CDR1 and CDR2 are SGHTA and FQGNSA. The CDR3 consists of 14 residues. The V gene lost 2 bases and the J gene lost 4 bases, with 11 bases spanning the gap.

This chain connects TRBV12-3 or TRBV12-4 to TRBJ2-5; D tentatively fits TRBD1 or TRBD2 (6 bases each). This CDR3 has 18 amino acids. The germline V and J ends were trimmed by 11 bases and 5 bases, with 33 bases remaining between them. The CDR3 region has the DNA TGTGCCTTCTGTTTAGACGTATTCCGGGACAAGAGCGGGGAGACCCAGTACTTC. This encodes CAFCLDVFRDKSGETQYF.

In its sample, this clonotype was seen a few times. V is TRBV6-5 and J is TRBJ1-6, with no clear D. Germline CDR1 is MNHEY and CDR2 is SVGAGI. Between the trimmed V and J ends, which lost 2 bases and 7 bases, there was a span of 9 bases. The CDR3 is 14 amino acids. Here the CDR3 reads CASSYTAENSPLHF. The CDR3 DNA is TGTGCCAGCAGTTACACGGCAGAAAATTCACCCCTCCACTTT.

This clonotype was recorded a few times. The gene calls are TRBV7-8 and TRBJ2-7; TRBD1 aligns across 9 bases. The CDR3 sequence is 17 residues long. CDR1 is SGHVS, CDR2 FQNEAQ, per germline. V dropped 0 bases and J dropped 2; count of bases not matched to a gene: 8. The CDR3 DNA sequence: TGTGCCAGCAGCTTAGCGAGGACAGGGGTCGGTACCTACGAGCAGTACTTC. Encoded protein: CASSLARTGVGTYEQYF.

This clonotype has only one observation. J is TRBJ2-7 and V is TRBV4-1; D may be TRBD2 (6 bases). Germline V gene data show CDR1 as MGHRA and CDR2 as YSYEKL. This CDR3 has 15 residues. V lost 2 bases and J lost 2, with 13 bases in between. The CDR3 loop is CASSQNPSVPYEQYF. The CDR3 DNA is TGCGCCAGCAGCCAAAACCCTAGCGTACCCTACGAGCAGTACTTC.

This chain uses TRBV6-1 with TRBJ1-1; D remains unclear. V was pared by 3 bases and J by 1 base, with 9 bases between. The CDR3 extends over 14 amino acids. CDR1 is MNHNS, CDR2 SASEGT, per germline. This chain's CDR3 is CASSDIATNTEAFF. The CDR3 bases are TGTGCCAGCAGTGACATAGCCACGAACACTGAAGCTTTCTTT.

The V call is TRBV10-3, the J call TRBJ2-5, with TRBD1 identical over 10 bases. V lost 4 bases, J lost 5 bases, and 4 bases stayed unmatched. The CDR3 is 14 residues long. In germline, CDR1 is ENHRY, CDR2 SYGVKD. CDR3 sequence: CAISVTGGEETQYF. As DNA, the CDR3 is TGTGCCATCAGTGTGACAGGGGGCGAGGAGACCCAGTACTTC.

This clonotype was detected only a few times. The V gene is TRBV29-1, the J gene TRBJ2-5; D unresolved. Per the germline V gene, CDR1 is SQVTM and CDR2 is ANQGSEA. V shed 6 bases and J shed 3 bases, with 11 bases lying between them. The CDR3 runs 12 residues. The CDR3 reads CSVLDGEETQYF. CDR3 in DNA: TGCAGCGTCCTTGACGGCGAAGAGACCCAGTACTTC.

This clonotype was observed a handful of times. The chain employs TRBV11-2 and TRBJ1-6; D is possibly TRBD1 (5 bases). The CDR3 runs to 16 residues. The V gene's germline CDR1 is SGHAT and CDR2 FQNNGV. The V and J ends lost 5 bases and 5 bases respectively, with 16 bases between them. The DNA for the CDR3 is TGTGCCAGCAGCCAGGGAGGTGGGGCGGATAATTCACCCCTCCACTTT. Translating gives CASSQGGGADNSPLHF.

The rearrangement uses TRBV19 and TRBJ2-1; possibly TRBD1 or TRBD2 for D (5 bases each). The CDR3 extends over 17 amino acids. V was clipped by 5 bases and J by 0 bases, with 17 bases between them. Per the germline V gene, CDR1 is LNHDA and CDR2 is SQIVND (reference sequence). Here the CDR3 reads CASSVGVTLGSYNEQFF. The DNA of the CDR3 is TGTGCCAGTAGTGTGGGGGTCACGCTGGGCTCCTACAATGAGCAGTTCTTC.

The V and J genes are TRBV7-2 and TRBJ2-7; D is tentatively TRBD1 or TRBD2 (5 bases each). The germline V and J ends were trimmed by 5 bases and 4 bases, with 12 bases remaining between them. The CDR3 spans 13 residues. Germline V gives CDR1 SGHTA, CDR2 FQGNSA. The CDR3 DNA sequence: TGTGCCAGCAGCGGGGGTCGACAATACGAGCAGTACTTC. Amino acids: CASSGGRQYEQYF.

This clonotype was seen only a few times. This sequence joins TRBV28 and TRBJ2-5; D unresolved. The CDR3 covers 13 residues. Germline lookup yields CDR1 MDHEN and CDR2 SYDVKM. V gave up 6 bases and J gave up 0 bases, with 8 bases separating them. The CDR3 DNA reads as TGTGCCAGCAGGTGGGCTTACCAAGAGACCCAGTACTTC. Translation: CASRWAYQETQYF.

This clonotype was seen a handful of times. V and J are TRBV12-3 or TRBV12-4 and TRBJ1-2; TRBD1 matches 9 bases. The junction had 9 bases not matched to a gene; V was cut back by 6 bases and J by 7 bases. The CDR3 is 14 amino acids. CDR3 residues: CASSRTGGAFGYTF. As DNA, the CDR3 is TGTGCCAGCAGCCGAACAGGGGGCGCGTTTGGCTACACCTTC.

The chain is built from TRBV10-2 and TRBJ1-1, with D perhaps TRBD1 (5 bases). The V gene lost 5 bases and the J gene lost 0 bases, with 10 bases spanning the gap. This CDR3 is 14 amino acids long. Per germline, CDR1 WSHSY and CDR2 SAAADI. The DNA for the CDR3 is TGCGCCAGCAGTAAATCAGGGCTGAACACTGAAGCTTTCTTT. It specifies CASSKSGLNTEAFF.

V is TRBV12-3 or TRBV12-4 and J is TRBJ2-1; D is uncertain. CDR3 length: 14 residues. V was shortened by 2 bases and J by 2 bases, with 7 bases between the two germline ends. CDR3 sequence: CASSLTPTYNEQFF. The DNA for the CDR3 is TGTGCCAGCAGTTTAACTCCCACCTACAATGAGCAGTTCTTC.

This clonotype was seen a few times. The chain recombines TRBV4-2 with TRBJ2-2; D remains unclear. The CDR3 runs 19 residues. Trimming took off 0 bases at V and 0 bases at J, with 17 bases between the two ends. Germline CDR1 and CDR2: LGHNA and YNFKEQ. CDR3 in amino acids: CASSQESRRLVANTGELFF. DNA for the CDR3: TGTGCCAGCAGCCAAGAGTCCCGTAGGCTAGTCGCGAACACCGGGGAGCTGTTTTTT.

This clonotype was seen a handful of times. The chain joins TRBV7-9 to TRBJ2-7; TRBD2 matches at 7 bases. Germline V gives CDR1 SEHNR, CDR2 FQNEAQ (reference sequence). Unmatched junction bases numbered 11, after V lost 1 base and J lost 5 bases. The CDR3 is 16 residues long. The DNA of the CDR3 is TGTGCCAGCAGCTTAGAAGGCGGCGGGAGAAGCGACGAGCAGTACTTC. Translation: CASSLEGGGRSDEQYF.